The 20 T cell receptor beta chains listed next were all sequenced from one sample in a study of T cell responses to AZD1222 COVID-19 vaccine. Profiling relied on immunoSEQ multiplex PCR, and the TCRdb table lists in-frame clones only, not all of them. There are around 99,000 clones in the sample; approximately 90% occur only once, and about 5% lies in the top ten. The input for sequencing was peripheral blood, taken 28 days after the second AZD1222 dose. These receptor sequences come from an adult who received the AZD1222 COVID-19 vaccine.

The V call is TRBV3-1 (or the pseudogene TRBV3-2), the J call TRBJ1-2; no definite D call. CDR1 is LGHDT and CDR2 is YNNKEL in the germline V gene (reference sequence). The V end lost 4 bases, the J end lost 5 bases, and 14 bases lay between the germline ends. This CDR3 region has 14 residues. The CDR3 is CASSLADNSYGYTF. The CDR3 bases are TGTGCCAGCAGCCTTGCAGACAATTCTTATGGCTACACCTTC.

This chain links TRBV19 with TRBJ1-1; D uncertain. The CDR3 consists of 12 residues. Trimming stripped 6 bases from V and 1 base from J, with 6 bases between. From germline, CDR1 is LNHDA and CDR2 SQIVND (reference sequence). The CDR3 DNA follows: TGTGCCAGTAGGCCAGGGAACACTGAAGCTTTCTTT. This encodes CASRPGNTEAFF.

The V call is TRBV29-1, the J call TRBJ2-3; D is tentatively TRBD1 or TRBD2 (5 bases each). In germline, CDR1 is SQVTM, CDR2 ANQGSEA. Trimming pared 4 bases from V and 2 bases from J, leaving 16 bases between. The CDR3 length is 15 residues. The CDR3 DNA is TGCAGCGTTGGAGCCTGGGACCTAACCACAGATACGCAGTATTTT. Protein sequence: CSVGAWDLTTDTQYF.

This clone was detected once. The CDR3 nucleotides are TGCGCCAGCAGCTTAGCGGGACAGCCCCTACGCGAGCAGTACTTC. This gives the protein CASSLAGQPLREQYF. The chain combines TRBV5-1 with TRBJ2-7; perhaps D is TRBD1 or TRBD2 (7 bases each). Germline V CDR1 and CDR2: SGHRS, YFSETQ. V was trimmed by 2 bases and J by 6 bases, leaving 18 bases between them. The CDR3 length is 15 residues. The full variable domain, with the rest looked up from reference TRBV5-1 and TRBJ2-7, is KAGVTQTPRYLIKTRGQQVTLSCSPISGHRSVSWYQQTPGQGLQFLFEYFSETQRNKGNFPGRFSGRQFSNSRSEMNVSTLELGDSALYLCASSLAGQPLREQYFGPGTRLTVT.

This sequence joins TRBV15 and TRBJ1-5; the match to TRBD1 covers 8 bases. Losses at the gene ends were 5 bases for V and 7 bases for J; bases not matched to a gene: 10. The germline V gene has CDR1 LNHNV and CDR2 YYDKDF (reference sequence). This CDR3 has 15 residues. CDR3 protein: CATSGGQGARQPQHF. The CDR3 DNA is TGTGCCACCAGCGGGGGCCAGGGGGCGCGACAGCCCCAGCATTTT.

The J gene is TRBJ1-2, the V gene TRBV6-1; D is ambiguous. CDR1 and CDR2 from the germline V gene are MNHNS and SASEGT. The V end lost 3 bases, the J end lost 2 bases, and 7 bases lay between the germline ends. This CDR3 is built from 13 residues. Here the CDR3 DNA reads TGTGCCAGCAGTGACGGGAACAACTATGGCTACACCTTC. Translation: CASSDGNNYGYTF.

There are a few counts of this clone. The CDR3 coding sequence is TGTGCCAGCAGTTGGGATGGAAGTGAGACCCAGTACTTC. This translates into CASSWDGSETQYF. V is TRBV6-2 or TRBV6-3 and J is TRBJ2-5; D gene ambiguous. V lost 4 bases and J 5 bases, leaving 11 bases between the germline ends. Germline lookup yields CDR1 MNHEY and CDR2 SVGEGT. The CDR3 is 13 amino acids.

The chain links TRBV25-1 to TRBJ2-5; maybe TRBD2 (5 bases). Germline CDR1 reads MGHDK; CDR2 reads SYGVNS. This CDR3 has 14 residues. V was shortened by 1 base and J by 5 bases, with 11 bases between the two germline ends. CDR3 nucleotide sequence: TGTGCCAGCAGTGAATTGGCGGAGCGGGAGACCCAGTACTTC. As protein: CASSELAERETQYF.

The chain employs TRBV4-1 and TRBJ2-1; 10 positions match TRBD1. The CDR3 has 16 residues. Trimming cost V 4 bases and J 4 bases; bases outside gene matches: 7. The germline V gene encodes CDR1 MGHRA and CDR2 YSYEKL. The CDR3 coding sequence is TGCGCCAGCAGCCTCTCCGGGACAGGGGCTTACAATGAGCAGTTCTTC. Translation: CASSLSGTGAYNEQFF.

The rearrangement links TRBV6-5 to TRBJ2-1; unclear D gene. Trimming pared 8 bases from V and 3 bases from J, leaving 8 bases between. The V gene's germline CDR1 is MNHEY and CDR2 SVGAGI. The CDR3 runs to 12 residues. The CDR3 loop reads CASGYGYNEQFF. CDR3 bases: TGTGCCAGCGGGTACGGCTACAATGAGCAGTTCTTC.

CDR3 sequence reads: CASWGPMNTEAFF. CDR3 nucleotides: TGTGCCAGCTGGGGGCCCATGAACACTGAAGCTTTCTTT. V usage is TRBV2 and J usage is TRBJ1-1, with D perhaps TRBD1 (6 bases). The CDR3 is 13 residues long. Germline-derived CDR1 and CDR2 are SNHLY and FYNNEI. The V and J ends lost 8 bases and 0 bases respectively, with 10 bases between them.

The V and J genes are TRBV28 and TRBJ2-2; 13 positions match TRBD2. This CDR3 region has 20 residues. J was trimmed by 3 bases and V by 2 bases; bases with no gene match: 12. CDR1 and CDR2 from the germline V gene are MDHEN and SYDVKM. CDR3 bases: TGTGCCAGCAGTTTAGACGGACCACTAGCGGGGGGGCCGTACACCGGGGAGCTGTTTTTT. This encodes CASSLDGPLAGGPYTGELFF. Full variable domain (outside the CDR3, taken from reference TRBV28 and TRBJ2-2): DVKVTQSSRYLVKRTGEKVFLECVQDMDHENMFWYRQDPGLGLRLIYFSYDVKMKEKGDIPEGYSVSREKKERFSLILESASTNQTSMYLCASSLDGPLAGGPYTGELFFGEGSRLTVL.

This sequence joins TRBV5-1 and TRBJ1-3; D call uncertain. The germline CDR1 and CDR2 sequences are SGHRS and YFSETQ. Deletions cut 4 bases from V and 3 bases from J, with 11 bases between. This CDR3 comprises 14 residues. CDR3 amino acids: CASSARSGGNTIYF. The CDR3 DNA reads TGCGCCAGCAGCGCGCGTTCCGGTGGAAACACCATATATTTT.

The rearrangement joins TRBV25-1 to TRBJ1-1; 7 positions agree with TRBD1. The V gene end was trimmed by 7 bases and the J gene end by 1 base; junction bases not matched to a gene: 3. This CDR3 has 13 amino acids. Germline-derived CDR1 and CDR2 are MGHDK and SYGVNS. CDR3 nucleotides: TGTGCCAGCAAATACAGGGGGAACACTGAAGCTTTCTTT. This codes for CASKYRGNTEAFF.

The rearrangement uses TRBV3-1 (or the pseudogene TRBV3-2) and TRBJ2-7; D unclear. There are 14 residues in the CDR3. Germline CDR1 LGHDT, CDR2 YNNKEL (reference sequence). The germline V and J ends were trimmed by 4 bases and 3 bases, with 13 bases remaining between them. This CDR3 reads CASSRRVFNYEQYF. DNA of the CDR3: TGTGCCAGCAGCCGCCGGGTCTTTAACTACGAGCAGTACTTC.

The V call is TRBV5-1, the J call TRBJ1-2, with 10 positions matching TRBD1. CDR1 and CDR2 from the germline V gene are SGHRS and YFSETQ. There are 14 residues in the CDR3. V lost 5 bases, J lost 7 bases, and 8 bases stayed unmatched. The CDR3 is CASRWDRGRTGYTF. The CDR3 bases are TGCGCCAGCAGATGGGACAGGGGAAGGACTGGCTACACCTTC.

V usage is TRBV6-5 and J usage is TRBJ2-7, with TRBD1 identical over 9 bases. The CDR3 loop spans 15 amino acids. V shed 4 bases and J 7 bases; nucleotides not matched to a gene: 11. The germline gives CDR1 MNHEY, CDR2 SVGAGI. The CDR3 spells CASSFTGGRSGEQYF. Written as DNA, the CDR3 is TGTGCCAGCAGTTTTACAGGGGGCCGGTCGGGAGAGCAGTACTTC.

The V and J genes are TRBV5-1 and TRBJ1-2, with D possibly matching TRBD1 (5 bases). The CDR3 sequence is 15 residues long. In germline, CDR1 is SGHRS, CDR2 YFSETQ. The V end lost 4 bases, the J end lost 0 bases, and 13 bases lay between the germline ends. CDR3 sequence (DNA): TGCGCCAGCAGCGCCGGGACTGAAACTAACTATGGCTACACCTTC. Translated, it gives CASSAGTETNYGYTF.

The chain recombines TRBV7-9 with TRBJ2-3; a possible D gene is TRBD1 (5 bases). The germline V gene has CDR1 SEHNR and CDR2 FQNEAQ (reference sequence). V was cut by 5 bases and J by 2 bases, with 14 bases left in between. The CDR3 runs 15 residues. The CDR3 coding sequence is TGTGCCAGCAGCCCCGGTGCAGGGAACACAGATACGCAGTATTTT. Translated, it gives CASSPGAGNTDTQYF.

The chain employs TRBV29-1 and TRBJ1-2; 7 bases match TRBD1. Looked up from germline, CDR1 is SQVTM and CDR2 is ANQGSEA. J gave up 2 bases and V 6 bases, and 6 bases lay outside the gene matches. CDR3 length equals 13 residues. CDR3 DNA: TGCAGCGTCCTGGGAGGGGGCAACTATGGCTACACCTTC. Its protein is CSVLGGGNYGYTF.